The 17 T cell receptor beta chains in this list originate from one sample, sequenced in a study of T cells after yellow fever vaccination. A single record per CDR3 protein comes from TCRdb applying MiXCR to the 5' RACE reads. This sample has over 65,000 distinct CDR3 sequences; 10% to 15% occur once, and the top ten carry around 23%. The starting material was CD8+ T cells not binding an NS4B(214-222) dextramer, sorted from PBMCs, obtained approximately 22 days after the first yellow fever vaccination. These receptors originate from a man younger than 30 who received the YFV17D yellow fever vaccine.

This clonotype has at least ten counts. This rearrangement joins TRBV13 to TRBJ2-5, with D tentatively TRBD2 (5 bases). The germline V gene encodes CDR1 PRHDT and CDR2 FYEKMQ (reference sequence). Trimming shortened V by 3 bases and J by 2 bases, and 10 bases separated the two germline ends. This CDR3 is 14 amino acids long. The CDR3 DNA is TGTGCCAGCAGCTTGAGGGCTTTTCAAGAGACCCAGTACTTC. Its protein is CASSLRAFQETQYF.

The genes are TRBV7-9 and TRBJ1-1; 8 bases are shared with TRBD1. Germline CDR1 SEHNR, CDR2 FQNEAQ (reference sequence). With V trimmed by 2 bases and J by 1 base, 6 bases remained unmatched. CDR3 length: 16 amino acids. CDR3 protein: CASSLPGDRRNTEAFF. CDR3 DNA: TGTGCCAGCAGCTTACCGGGGGACAGGCGGAACACTGAAGCTTTCTTT.

This clonotype was seen repeatedly, ten times or more. The J gene is TRBJ2-3, the V gene TRBV6-1, with D tentatively TRBD1 or TRBD2 (5 bases each). V lost 5 bases, J lost 6 bases, and 15 bases lay in between. CDR1 is MNHNS and CDR2 is SASEGT in the germline V gene. The CDR3 sequence is 14 residues long. The CDR3, as DNA: TGTGCCAGCAGTACGGGGCAGTCTCCGGATACGCAGTATTTT. Its protein is CASSTGQSPDTQYF.

This clonotype was detected only a few times. This chain joins TRBV4-2 and TRBJ1-1; D is unclear. Germline values: CDR1 LGHNA, CDR2 YNFKEQ. V lost 3 bases and J lost 0, with 14 bases in between. The CDR3 extends over 16 amino acids. The CDR3 reads CASSHREIYMNTEAFF. The CDR3 bases are TGTGCCAGCAGCCACCGGGAGATTTACATGAACACTGAAGCTTTCTTT.

This clonotype was detected a few times. J is TRBJ1-2 and V is TRBV29-1; 7 nucleotides line up with TRBD1. With V trimmed by 7 bases and J by 4 bases, 9 bases remained unmatched. The V gene's germline CDR1 is SQVTM and CDR2 ANQGSEA. The CDR3 spans 13 residues. Here the CDR3 DNA reads TGCAGCGGGGGGACAGCGCAGCCCTATGGCTACACCTTC. As protein: CSGGTAQPYGYTF.

V usage is TRBV4-2 and J usage is TRBJ2-1; no reliable D call. Germline CDR1 and CDR2: LGHNA and YNFKEQ. V was pared by 0 bases and J by 2 bases, with 11 bases between. This CDR3 comprises 16 residues. This CDR3 reads CASSQDERPPYNEQFF. The CDR3 DNA reads as TGTGCCAGCAGCCAAGACGAGAGGCCTCCCTACAATGAGCAGTTCTTC.

This clonotype was detected only a few times. The chain has TRBV29-1 and TRBJ2-7; D not certain. The germline CDR1 and CDR2 sequences are SQVTM and ANQGSEA. The CDR3 consists of 11 residues. Deletions cut 5 bases from V and 1 base from J, with 6 bases between. The DNA of the CDR3 is TGCAGCGTTCAAGGGTCCTACGAGCAGTACTTC. Amino acid sequence: CSVQGSYEQYF.

This clonotype occurred a few times. The chain uses TRBV6-5 and TRBJ1-5; the D is unclear. CDR1 MNHEY and CDR2 SVGAGI come from the germline V gene. CDR3 length equals 15 residues. The germline V and J ends were trimmed by 0 bases and 1 base, with 7 bases remaining between them. The CDR3 nucleotides are TGTGCCAGCAGTTACTCGGGTGGGAGCAATCAGCCCCAGCATTTT. Translation: CASSYSGGSNQPQHF.

As DNA, the CDR3 is TGCGCCAGCAGCCAAGATAACGTCGGACTCCAGAGCTCCTACGAGCAGTACTTC. Amino acids: CASSQDNVGLQSSYEQYF. The chain combines TRBV4-1 with TRBJ2-7; tentatively, D is TRBD2 (5 bases). The CDR3 spans 18 residues. The V gene lost 0 bases and the J gene lost 0 bases, with 18 bases spanning the gap. Germline V gives CDR1 MGHRA, CDR2 YSYEKL.

The V and J genes are TRBV12-3 or TRBV12-4 and TRBJ1-5; weak D call: TRBD1 (6 bases). V dropped 6 bases and J dropped 2 bases, with 11 bases sitting between them. The CDR3 length is 14 residues. This chain's CDR3 is CASRIGQRNQPQHF. The CDR3 DNA sequence: TGTGCCAGCAGGATAGGACAGCGCAATCAGCCCCAGCATTTT.

The V and J genes are TRBV7-2 and TRBJ2-1; D possibly corresponds to TRBD2 (7 bases). The germline V gene has CDR1 SGHTA and CDR2 FQGNSA. The CDR3 covers 16 residues. V lost 5 bases and J lost 4, with 18 bases in between. The CDR3 sequence: CASSRSRRGGYNEQFF. In DNA, the CDR3 is TGTGCCAGCAGCCGAAGCCGGAGGGGGGGTTACAATGAGCAGTTCTTC.

V is TRBV27 and J is TRBJ1-1; possible D gene TRBD1, 6 bases. The V gene lost 2 bases and the J gene lost 0 bases, with 13 bases spanning the gap. The germline V gene has CDR1 MNHEY and CDR2 SMNVEV (reference sequence). The length of the CDR3 is 16 residues. CDR3 in amino acids: CASSLGGGQMNTEAFF. The CDR3 DNA sequence: TGTGCCAGCAGTTTAGGGGGGGGGCAAATGAACACTGAAGCTTTCTTT.

The V call is TRBV4-3, the J call TRBJ1-5; D ambiguous. The CDR3 extends over 14 amino acids. V lost 5 bases and J lost 3, with 11 bases in between. CDR1 and CDR2 from the germline V gene are LGHNA and YSLEER. The CDR3 bases are TGCGCCAGCAGCGAGACCCGCTCCAATCAGCCCCAGCATTTT. It encodes CASSETRSNQPQHF.

The chain recombines TRBV21-1 with TRBJ1-5; TRBD1 is the table's D call, not checked against the DNA. TRBV21-1 constitutes a pseudogene. This CDR3 comprises 15 residues. DNA for the CDR3: TGTGCCAGCAGCAAAGGGGGGACCCTCAATCAGCCCCAGCATTTT. Its translation is CASSKGGTLNQPQHF.

This clonotype has more than one count but fewer than ten. V usage is TRBV18 and J usage is TRBJ1-1; possible D gene TRBD1, 5 bases. Germline CDR1 is KGHSH and CDR2 is LQKENI. V shed 3 bases and J shed 0 bases, with 17 bases lying between them. The CDR3 has 17 amino acids. The CDR3 here is CASSPGPVSSMNTEAFF. In DNA form, the CDR3 reads TGTGCCAGCTCACCGGGGCCAGTAAGTTCTATGAACACTGAAGCTTTCTTT.

There are many counts of this clonotype. The rearrangement joins TRBV6-1 to TRBJ2-1; D is possibly TRBD1 or TRBD2 (6 bases each). Deletions cut 7 bases from V and 3 bases from J, with 19 bases between. Germline V CDR1 and CDR2: MNHNS, SASEGT. CDR3 length: 16 amino acids. CDR3 in DNA: TGTGCCAGCACCGAAAGGGGGGAGACTGACTACAATGAGCAGTTCTTC. It translates to CASTERGETDYNEQFF.

The rearrangement joins TRBV7-9 to TRBJ1-2; D is uncertain. The V and J ends lost 5 bases and 5 bases respectively, with 18 bases between them. This CDR3 comprises 15 residues. Germline V lookup: CDR1 SEHNR, CDR2 FQNEAQ (reference sequence). The CDR3 loop reads CASSPRTSAYYGYTF. The CDR3 bases are TGTGCCAGCAGCCCCCGGACCTCAGCCTATTATGGCTACACCTTC.